This T cell receptor (beta chain) was sequenced in a study of response to subunit inactivated influenza vaccine. Findings and caveats of the study: A suggestion made by the authors is that each seasonal influenza vaccination recruits few new T cells.

This clonotype was picked up a small number of times. Its antigen is currently unknown. Each CDR3 protein gets one entry after TCRdb re-called the RT-PCR reads with MiXCR. The sample consists of hundreds of thousands of distinct CDR3 sequences, about 25% of them appearing once. The length of the CDR3 is 21 residues. Trimming removed 0 bases from V and 1 base from J; junction bases left unmatched: 14. CDR1 is LGHNA, CDR2 YNFKEQ, per germline. The TCR sequence derives from a man between 50 and 59 years old who received an inactivated influenza vaccine. The J gene is TRBJ2-3, the V gene TRBV4-2; 12 bases line up with TRBD2. The sample in question was CD4+ T cells sorted from PBMCs, obtained 5 days after vaccination. CDR3 DNA: TGTGCCAGCAGCCAAGACAAACTTCTAGCGGGAGGGATTGGAGGCACAGATACGCAGTATTTT. It specifies CASSQDKLLAGGIGGTDTQYF.